This TCR beta chain was sequenced in a study of tumour-infiltrating T cells in Burkitt lymphoma. Study overall: Repertoire clonality predicted overall and progression-free survival.

Assay used: immunoSEQ multiplex PCR; TCRdb lists only in-frame clones, some missing. This table has 12,000 to 15,000 clones, 30% appearing once. This clonotype was obtained from a human donor with diffuse large B-cell lymphoma. The sample comprised tumor tissue.

The CDR3 nucleotides are TGTGCCAGCAGCGTCGAGAGCGGGGAGCTGTTTTTT. This codes for CASSVESGELFF. The chain employs TRBV7-9 and TRBJ2-2; D is unclear. Germline V gene sequence: CDR1 SEHNR, CDR2 FQNEAQ (reference sequence). This CDR3 comprises 12 residues. V was pared by 5 bases and J by 7 bases, with 8 bases between.